The source of this TCR beta chain is a study of T cell repertoires in cytomegalovirus infection. Points on this clonotype: Its antigen remains unknown.

TCRdb re-called the reads through MiXCR, storing one row per CDR3 protein. The table shows 650,000 to 900,000 distinct CDR3 sequences, with 30% to 35% occurring only once. The clonotype originates from a human donor in good health (CMV status not recorded). Some clones in this sample may be carry-over from other donors' samples. Sequencing used cultured CD8+ T cells from PBMCs, obtained from culture after CMV antigen stimulation.

CDR3 bases: TGTGCCAGCAGTTCCTTTAGGTCCGGCTACGAGCAGTACTTC. Translation gives CASSSFRSGYEQYF. The chain uses TRBV12-3 or TRBV12-4 and TRBJ2-7; no firm D call. This CDR3 has 14 amino acids. Trimming shortened V by 4 bases and J by 3 bases, and 13 bases separated the two germline ends.